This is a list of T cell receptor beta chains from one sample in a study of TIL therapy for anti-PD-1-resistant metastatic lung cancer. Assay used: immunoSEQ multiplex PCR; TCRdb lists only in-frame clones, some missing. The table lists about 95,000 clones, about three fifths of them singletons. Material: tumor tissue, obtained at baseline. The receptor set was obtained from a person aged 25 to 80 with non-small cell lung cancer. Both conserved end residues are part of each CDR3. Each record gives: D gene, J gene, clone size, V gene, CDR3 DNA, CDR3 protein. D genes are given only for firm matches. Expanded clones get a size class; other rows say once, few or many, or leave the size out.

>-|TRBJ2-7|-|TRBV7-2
TGTGCCAGCAGCTTATATAACGGATTCTCCTACGAGCAGTACTTC
CASSLYNGFSYEQYF
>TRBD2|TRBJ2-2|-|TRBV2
TGTGCCAGCAGTCCACCGGGGGGGGAGAACACCGGGGAGCTGTTTTTT
CASSPPGGENTGELFF
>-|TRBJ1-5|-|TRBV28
TGTGCCAGCAGTTTATATACTCGGGTGGGGGGTCCTTATAGCAATCAGCCCCAGCATTTT
CASSLYTRVGGPYSNQPQHF
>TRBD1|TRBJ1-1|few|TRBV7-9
TGTGCCAGCAGCTTAATTTCCGGCAGGGGGTCTGAAGCTTTCTTT
CASSLISGRGSEAFF
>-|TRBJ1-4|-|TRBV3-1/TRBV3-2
TGTGCCAGCAGCCTTCAAAGACCCGGAGGGCTCGGAGAAAAACTGTTTTTT
CASSLQRPGGLGEKLFF
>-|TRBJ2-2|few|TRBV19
TGTGCCAGTAGTATGGGGGCGGGAGTGAGGACCGGGGAGCTGTTTTTT
CASSMGAGVRTGELFF
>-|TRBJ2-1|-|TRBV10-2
TGCGCCAGCAGTGACGGGACTTTTAATGAGCAGTTCTTC
CASSDGTFNEQFF
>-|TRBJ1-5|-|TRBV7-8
TGTGCCAGCAGCTTAGTTAACAAATATCAGCCCCAGCATTTT
CASSLVNKYQPQHF
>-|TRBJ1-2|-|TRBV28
TGTGCCAGCAGTTCCTCAGGGGAGGCTAACTATGGCTACACCTTC
CASSSSGEANYGYTF
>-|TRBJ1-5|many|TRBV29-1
TGCAGCGTTGGGTCAGGGGCAGATAATCAGCCCCAGCATTTT
CSVGSGADNQPQHF
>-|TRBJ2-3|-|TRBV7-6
TGTGCCAGCAGCCCATGGGGTGGAGGAAATACGCAGTATTTT
CASSPWGGGNTQYF
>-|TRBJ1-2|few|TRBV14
TGTGCCAGCAGCCAACAGGCAGGTCCTATTAACTATGGCTACACCTTC
CASSQQAGPINYGYTF
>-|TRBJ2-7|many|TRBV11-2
TGTGCCAGCAGCCCCTCGGGTTGGGGCCGCCGGGAGCAGTACTTC
CASSPSGWGRREQYF
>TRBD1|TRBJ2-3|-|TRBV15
TGTGCCACCAGCAGGTACAGGGGTTCCGCAGATACGCAGTATTTT
CATSRYRGSADTQYF
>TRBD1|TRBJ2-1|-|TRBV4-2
TGTGCCAGCAGCCAAGCTTCAGGGGGCCGAGGCTCCTACAATGAGCAGTTCTTC
CASSQASGGRGSYNEQFF
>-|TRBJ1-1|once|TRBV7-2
TGTGCCAGCAGCTCTATGGACGTTCAAGCGAACACTGAAGCTTTCTTT
CASSSMDVQANTEAFF
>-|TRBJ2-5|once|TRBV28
TGTGCCAGCAGTTCAAGTAAAGGGAGAGGGTCGCTGTTTACCCAGTACTTC
CASSSSKGRGSLFTQYF
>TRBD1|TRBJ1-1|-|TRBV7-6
TGTGCCAGCAGCCCATCGGGGACAGCGGCGAGGGCTTTCTTT
CASSPSGTAARAFF
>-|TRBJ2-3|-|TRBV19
TGTGCCAGTAGTATGCCCTCCTCTCTGGATACGCAGTATTTT
CASSMPSSLDTQYF
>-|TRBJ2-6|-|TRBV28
TGTGCCAGCAGTGCCCCCGGACAGACTGGGGCCAACGTCCTGACTTTC
CASSAPGQTGANVLTF
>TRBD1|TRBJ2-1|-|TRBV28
TGTGCCAGCACTGGGGGACAGGGGGCTTTTGAGCAGTTCTTC
CASTGGQGAFEQFF
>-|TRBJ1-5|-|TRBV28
TGTGCCAGCAGTAAACTAGGGGGACGGAACTTCAATCAGCCCCAGCATTTT
CASSKLGGRNFNQPQHF
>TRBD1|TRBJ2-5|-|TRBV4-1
TGCGCCAGCAGCCGGGACAGGCTGAGAGAGACCCAGTACTTC
CASSRDRLRETQYF
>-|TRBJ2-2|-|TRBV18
TGTGCCAGCTCCCTGCCCGCGACAGGGAACACCGGGGAGCTGTTTTTT
CASSLPATGNTGELFF
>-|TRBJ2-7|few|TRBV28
TGTGCCAGCAGTTCCGAGGGCCCCTACGAGCAGTACTTC
CASSSEGPYEQYF
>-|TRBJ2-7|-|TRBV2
TGTGCCAGCCTTCCCCGGGACGGAGCCTCCTACGAGCAGTACTTC
CASLPRDGASYEQYF
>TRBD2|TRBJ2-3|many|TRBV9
TGTGCCAGCAGCGAGGGGACTAGCGGGGTGCTGACAGATACGCAGTATTTT
CASSEGTSGVLTDTQYF
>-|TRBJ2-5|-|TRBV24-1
TGTGCCACCAGTGATTTGCGGGAGACCCAGTACTTC
CATSDLRETQYF
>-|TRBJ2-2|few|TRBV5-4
TGTGCCAGCAGCTTGCCATCCGGGGCCACCGGGGAGCTGTTTTTT
CASSLPSGATGELFF
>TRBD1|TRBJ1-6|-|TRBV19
TGTGCCAGCAAGGACAGGGATAATTCACCCCTCCACTTT
CASKDRDNSPLHF
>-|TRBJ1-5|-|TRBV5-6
TGTGCCAGCAGCTTTAGAAATCAGCCCCAGCATTTT
CASSFRNQPQHF
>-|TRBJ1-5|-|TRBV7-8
TGTGCCAGCAGCCACAGGGCTGGCAATCAGCCCCAGCATTTT
CASSHRAGNQPQHF
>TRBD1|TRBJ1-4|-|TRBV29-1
TGCAGCGTGATGGGACAGGGTAATGAAAAACTGTTTTTT
CSVMGQGNEKLFF
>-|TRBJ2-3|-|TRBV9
TGTGCCAGCAGCGTATCAGGACAAAACACAGATACGCAGTATTTT
CASSVSGQNTDTQYF
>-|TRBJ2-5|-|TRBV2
TGTGCCAGCAAGGCGGGCGTGTACCAAGAGACCCAGTACTTC
CASKAGVYQETQYF
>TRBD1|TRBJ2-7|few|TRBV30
TGTGCCTGGAGTCGACAGGGTAGCGAGCAGTACTTC
CAWSRQGSEQYF
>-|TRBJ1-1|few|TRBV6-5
TGTGCCAGCAGTTACTCGAGGGTGGGCACTGAAGCTTTCTTT
CASSYSRVGTEAFF